The clone carrying this TCR beta chain was found a few times. Its antigen is as yet unknown. The entry originates in a study of regulatory T cells in long-lasting Graves disease. As for the study in general: Patients newly diagnosed with Graves' had been on antithyroid drugs for under 3 months. The study's findings and limits: Persistent disease showed a preference for TRBV28, TRBJ1-2 and TRBJ2-5.

For TCR beta, libraries came from iRepertoire HTBI primers and Arm-PCR of CDR3 regions. In the original analysis: Among the samples, 62 TRBV and 14 to 15 TRBJ segments were identified. Each CDR3 protein is one row after TCRdb ran MiXCR on the multiplex PCR reads. TCRdb's processing, not the authors', yielded these V and J calls. The sample contains around 400,000 distinct CDR3 sequences, roughly 16% of which appear only once. Documented time point: newly diagnosed GD, antithyroid drugs for less than 3 months. After RNA was extracted from PBMCs, the TCR library was made from it. Xi'an, China, was home to the endocrinology department that provided patients. This CDR3 region has 13 residues. V dropped 6 bases and J dropped 3 bases, with 11 bases sitting between them. Germline CDR1 MNHNS, CDR2 SASEGT.

Material: peripheral blood mononuclear cells (PBMCs), obtained at new diagnosis, from a patient treated with antithyroid drugs. This TCR came from a female donor with Graves disease. This chain uses TRBV6-1 with TRBJ2-5; a weak D match, TRBD1 (5 bases). The CDR3 nucleotides are TGTGCCAGCAGGACAGATATGGAAGAGACCCAGTACTTC. It encodes CASRTDMEETQYF.